These 9 T cell receptor beta chains originate from one sample sequenced in a study of cytomegalovirus exposure and HLA in healthy donors. Amplification used 60 Vbeta primers and 13 Jbeta primers. Assay: immunoSEQ multiplex PCR; the TCRdb copy retains only in-frame clones and omits some. The sample consists of fewer than 250,000 clones, over 70% of them appearing once. Sample: PBMCs. Source of these receptors: a woman aged 30 to 39 in good health and CMV-seropositive.

This clone has a single count. The junction departs from germline at one end; a sequencing error may be responsible. J is TRBJ2-3 and V is TRBV7-9; TRBD2 is a possible D gene (7 bases). This CDR3 contains 12 residues. Germline V lookup: CDR1 SEHNR, CDR2 FQNEAQ (reference sequence). The CDR3 loop reads CSSSLGGDVQYF. CDR3 in DNA: TGTTCCAGCAGCTTAGGGGGGGATGTGCAGTATTTT.

This clone was counted only a few times. V is TRBV7-9 and J is TRBJ2-7; 12 nucleotides align to TRBD2. This CDR3 comprises 15 residues. The germline gives CDR1 SEHNR, CDR2 FQNEAQ (reference sequence). After removal of 6 bases from V and 3 bases from J, the junction contained 6 bases not matched to a gene. The CDR3, as DNA: TGTGCCAGCAGTTCTACTAGCGGGAGGTACTACGAGCAGTACTTC. This encodes CASSSTSGRYYEQYF.

V and J are TRBV6-5 and TRBJ2-7; 9 nucleotides line up with TRBD2. This CDR3 region has 14 residues. Trimming cost V 7 bases and J 4 bases; bases outside gene matches: 8. Germline CDR1 MNHEY, CDR2 SVGAGI. CDR3 protein: CASNEAGGGYEQYF. In nucleotides, the CDR3 is TGTGCCAGCAACGAAGCGGGAGGAGGGTACGAGCAGTACTTC.

This chain uses TRBV2 with TRBJ2-5; a weak D match, TRBD1 (5 bases). The last part of the DNA fits TRBJ2-7 better; the J call may be wrong. CDR3 size: 11 residues. Germline V CDR1 and CDR2: SNHLY, FYNNEI. The CDR3 sequence is CATTAYYEQYF. In DNA form, the CDR3 reads TGTGCCACGACAGCTTACTACGAGCAGTACTTC.

The chain has TRBV10-1 and TRBJ2-3, with D maybe TRBD2 (5 bases). Deletions cut 0 bases from V and 9 bases from J, with 13 bases between. The germline CDR1 and CDR2 sequences are WNHNN and SYGVQD (reference sequence). The CDR3 sequence is 14 residues long. CDR3 amino acids: CASSESGGRATQYF. CDR3 coding DNA: TGCGCCAGCAGTGAGTCCGGAGGCAGAGCCACGCAGTATTTT.

This clone was counted once. J is TRBJ1-5 and V is TRBV27; D call uncertain. The CDR3 covers 15 residues. Germline-derived CDR1 and CDR2 are MNHEY and SMNVEV (reference sequence). V was cut by 2 bases and J by 3 bases, with 11 bases left in between. For the CDR3, the DNA is TGTGCCAGCAGTTTAGGGCAGCAGCCCAATCAGCCCCAGCATTTT. Translating it yields CASSLGQQPNQPQHF.

This chain links TRBV5-6 with TRBJ2-7, with TRBD1 identical over 9 bases. The germline CDR1 and CDR2 sequences are SGHDT and YYEEEE. The CDR3 contains 13 residues. After removal of 3 bases from V and 3 bases from J, the junction contained 1 base not matched to a gene. DNA for the CDR3: TGTGCCAGCAGCTGGGGACAGGGCTACGAGCAGTACTTC. Its translation: CASSWGQGYEQYF.

This sequence joins TRBV19 and TRBJ2-6, with 10 bases fitting TRBD1. This CDR3 is 18 amino acids long. Germline V gene sequence: CDR1 LNHDA, CDR2 SQIVND (reference sequence). V was pared by 6 bases and J by 3 bases, with 11 bases of the junction left unmatched. The CDR3 is CASRTSTGGAGGANVLTF. The CDR3 bases are TGTGCCAGTAGGACCTCGACAGGGGGCGCGGGTGGGGCCAACGTCCTGACTTTC.

This clone occurred a few times. The chain employs TRBV28 and TRBJ2-3, with 9 bases fitting TRBD1. This CDR3 spans 16 amino acids. Per germline, CDR1 MDHEN and CDR2 SYDVKM. V lost 3 bases and J lost 4; bases outside the gene matches: 8. The chain's CDR3 is CASSLSGTGRADTQYF. CDR3 coding DNA: TGTGCCAGCAGTTTGTCCGGGACAGGGAGGGCAGATACGCAGTATTTT.